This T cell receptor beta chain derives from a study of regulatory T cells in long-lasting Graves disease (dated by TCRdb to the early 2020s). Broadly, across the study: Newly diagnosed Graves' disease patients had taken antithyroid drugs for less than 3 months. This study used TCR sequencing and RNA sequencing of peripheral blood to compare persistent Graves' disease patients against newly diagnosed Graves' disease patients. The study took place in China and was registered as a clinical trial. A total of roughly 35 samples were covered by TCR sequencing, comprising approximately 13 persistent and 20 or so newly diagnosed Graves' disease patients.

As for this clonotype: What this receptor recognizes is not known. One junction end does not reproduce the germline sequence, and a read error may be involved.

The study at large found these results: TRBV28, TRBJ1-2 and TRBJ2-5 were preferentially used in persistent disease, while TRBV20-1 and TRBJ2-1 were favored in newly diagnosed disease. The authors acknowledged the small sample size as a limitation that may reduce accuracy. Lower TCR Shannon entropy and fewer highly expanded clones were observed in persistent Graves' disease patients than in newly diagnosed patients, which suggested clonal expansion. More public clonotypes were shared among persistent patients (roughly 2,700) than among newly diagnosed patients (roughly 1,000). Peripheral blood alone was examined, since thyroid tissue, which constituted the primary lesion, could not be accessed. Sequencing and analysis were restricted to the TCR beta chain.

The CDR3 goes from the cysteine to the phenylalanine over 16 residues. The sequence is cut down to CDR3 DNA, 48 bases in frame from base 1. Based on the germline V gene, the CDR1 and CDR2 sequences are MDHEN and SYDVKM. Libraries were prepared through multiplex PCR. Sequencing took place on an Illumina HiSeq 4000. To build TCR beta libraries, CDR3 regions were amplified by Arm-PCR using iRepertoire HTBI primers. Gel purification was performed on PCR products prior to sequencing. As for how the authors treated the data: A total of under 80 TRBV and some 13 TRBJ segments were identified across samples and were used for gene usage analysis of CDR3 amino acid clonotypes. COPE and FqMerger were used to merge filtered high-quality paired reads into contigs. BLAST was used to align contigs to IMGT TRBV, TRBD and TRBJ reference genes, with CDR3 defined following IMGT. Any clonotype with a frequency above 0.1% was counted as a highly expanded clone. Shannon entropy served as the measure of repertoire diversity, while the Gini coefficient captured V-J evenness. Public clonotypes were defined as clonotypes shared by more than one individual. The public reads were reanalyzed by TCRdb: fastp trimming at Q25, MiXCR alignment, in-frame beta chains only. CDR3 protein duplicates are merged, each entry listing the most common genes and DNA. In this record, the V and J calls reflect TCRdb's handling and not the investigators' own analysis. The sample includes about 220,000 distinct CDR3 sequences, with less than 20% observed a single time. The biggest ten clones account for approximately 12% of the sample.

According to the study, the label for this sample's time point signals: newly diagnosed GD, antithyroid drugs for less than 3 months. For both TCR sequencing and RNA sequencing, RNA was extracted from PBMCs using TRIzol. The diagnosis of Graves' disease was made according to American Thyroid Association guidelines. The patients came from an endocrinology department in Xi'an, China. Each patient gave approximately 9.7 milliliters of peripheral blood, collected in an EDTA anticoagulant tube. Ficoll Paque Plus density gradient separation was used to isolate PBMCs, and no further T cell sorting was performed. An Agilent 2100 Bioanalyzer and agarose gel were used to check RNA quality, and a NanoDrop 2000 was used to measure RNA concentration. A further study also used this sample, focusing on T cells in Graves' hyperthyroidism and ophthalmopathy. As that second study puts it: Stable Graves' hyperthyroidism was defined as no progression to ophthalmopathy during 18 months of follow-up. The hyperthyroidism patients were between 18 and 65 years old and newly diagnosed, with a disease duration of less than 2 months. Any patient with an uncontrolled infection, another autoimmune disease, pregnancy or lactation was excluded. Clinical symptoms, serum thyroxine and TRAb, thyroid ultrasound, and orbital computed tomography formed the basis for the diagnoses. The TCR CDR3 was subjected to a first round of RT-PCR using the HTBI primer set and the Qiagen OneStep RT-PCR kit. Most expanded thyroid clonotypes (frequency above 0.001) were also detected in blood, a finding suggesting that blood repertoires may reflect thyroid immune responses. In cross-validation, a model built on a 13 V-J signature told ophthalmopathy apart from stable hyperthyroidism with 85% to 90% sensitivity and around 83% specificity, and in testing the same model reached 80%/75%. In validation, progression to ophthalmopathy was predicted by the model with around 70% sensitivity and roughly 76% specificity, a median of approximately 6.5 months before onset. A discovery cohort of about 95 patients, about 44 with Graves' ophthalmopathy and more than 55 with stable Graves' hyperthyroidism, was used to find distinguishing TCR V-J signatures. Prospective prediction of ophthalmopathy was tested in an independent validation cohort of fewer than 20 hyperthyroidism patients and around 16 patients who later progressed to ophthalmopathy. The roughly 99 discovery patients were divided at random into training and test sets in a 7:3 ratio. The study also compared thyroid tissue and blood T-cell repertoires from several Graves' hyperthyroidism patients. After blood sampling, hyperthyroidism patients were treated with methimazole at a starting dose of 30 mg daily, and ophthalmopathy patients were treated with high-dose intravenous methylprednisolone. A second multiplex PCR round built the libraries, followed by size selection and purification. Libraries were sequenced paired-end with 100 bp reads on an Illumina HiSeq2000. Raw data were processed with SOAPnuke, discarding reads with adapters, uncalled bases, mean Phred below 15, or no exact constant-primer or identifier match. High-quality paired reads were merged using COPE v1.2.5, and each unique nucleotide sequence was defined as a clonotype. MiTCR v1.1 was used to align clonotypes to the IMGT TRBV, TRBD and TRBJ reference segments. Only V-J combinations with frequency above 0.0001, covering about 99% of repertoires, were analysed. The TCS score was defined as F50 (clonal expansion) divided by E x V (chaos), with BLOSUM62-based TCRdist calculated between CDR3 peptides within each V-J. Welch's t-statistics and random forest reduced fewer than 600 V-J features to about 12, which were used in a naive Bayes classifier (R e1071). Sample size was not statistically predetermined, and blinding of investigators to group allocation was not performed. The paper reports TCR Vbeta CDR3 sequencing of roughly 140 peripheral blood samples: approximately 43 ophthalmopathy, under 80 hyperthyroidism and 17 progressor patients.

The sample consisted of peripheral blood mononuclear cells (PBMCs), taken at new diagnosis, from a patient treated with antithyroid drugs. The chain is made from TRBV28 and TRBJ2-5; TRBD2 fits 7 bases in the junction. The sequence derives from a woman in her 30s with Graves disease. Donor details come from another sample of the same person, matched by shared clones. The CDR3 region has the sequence CACRSLAEPGTETQYF. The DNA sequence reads TGTGCCTGCAGAAGCCTAGCGGAGCCAGGTACAGAGACCCAGTACTTC.